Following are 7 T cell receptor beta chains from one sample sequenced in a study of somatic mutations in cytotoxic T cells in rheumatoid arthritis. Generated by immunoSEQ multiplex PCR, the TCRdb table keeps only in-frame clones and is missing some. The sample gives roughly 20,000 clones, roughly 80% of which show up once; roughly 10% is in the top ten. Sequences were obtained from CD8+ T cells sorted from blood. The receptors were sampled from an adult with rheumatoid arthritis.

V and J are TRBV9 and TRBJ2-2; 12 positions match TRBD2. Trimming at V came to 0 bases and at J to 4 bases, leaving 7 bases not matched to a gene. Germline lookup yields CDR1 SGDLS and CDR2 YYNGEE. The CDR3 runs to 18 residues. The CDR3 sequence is CASSVASGGALSTGELFF. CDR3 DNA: TGTGCCAGCAGCGTAGCTAGCGGGGGGGCTTTAAGCACCGGGGAGCTGTTTTTT. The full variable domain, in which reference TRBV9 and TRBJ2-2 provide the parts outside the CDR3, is DSGVTQTPKHLITATGQRVTLRCSPRSGDLSVYWYQQSLDQGLQFLIQYYNGEERAKGNILERFSAQQFPDLHSELNLSSLELGDSALYFCASSVASGGALSTGELFFGEGSRLTVL.

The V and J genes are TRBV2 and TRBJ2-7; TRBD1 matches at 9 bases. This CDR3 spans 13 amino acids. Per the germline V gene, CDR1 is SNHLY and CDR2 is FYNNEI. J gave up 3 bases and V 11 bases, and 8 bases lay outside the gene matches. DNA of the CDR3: TGTGCCCTGGACAGGGGAACGCGCTACGAGCAGTACTTC. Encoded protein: CALDRGTRYEQYF.

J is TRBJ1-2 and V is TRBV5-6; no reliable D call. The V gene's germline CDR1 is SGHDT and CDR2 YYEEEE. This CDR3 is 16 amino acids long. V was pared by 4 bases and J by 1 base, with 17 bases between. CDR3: CASSLGGSTYNYGYTF. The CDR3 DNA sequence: TGTGCCAGCAGCCTCGGCGGTTCTACCTATAACTATGGCTACACCTTC. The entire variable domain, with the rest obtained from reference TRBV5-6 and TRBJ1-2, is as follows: DAGVTQSPTHLIKTRGQQVTLRCSPKSGHDTVSWYQQALGQGPQFIFQYYEEEERQRGNFPDRFSGHQFPNYSSELNVNALLLGDSALYLCASSLGGSTYNYGYTFGSGTRLTVV.

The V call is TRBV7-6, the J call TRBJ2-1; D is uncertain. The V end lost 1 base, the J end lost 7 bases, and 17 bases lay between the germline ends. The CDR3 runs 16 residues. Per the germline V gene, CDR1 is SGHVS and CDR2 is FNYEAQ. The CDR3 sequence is CASSLVVGISNNEQFF. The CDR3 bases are TGTGCCAGCAGCTTAGTGGTGGGGATTAGTAATAATGAGCAGTTCTTC.

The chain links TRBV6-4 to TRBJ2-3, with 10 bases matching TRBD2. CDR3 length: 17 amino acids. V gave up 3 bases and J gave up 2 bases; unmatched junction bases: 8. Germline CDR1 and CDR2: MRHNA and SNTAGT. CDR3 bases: TGTGCCAGCAGTGATTTCCCACTAGCGGGGAACACAGATACGCAGTATTTT. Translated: CASSDFPLAGNTDTQYF.

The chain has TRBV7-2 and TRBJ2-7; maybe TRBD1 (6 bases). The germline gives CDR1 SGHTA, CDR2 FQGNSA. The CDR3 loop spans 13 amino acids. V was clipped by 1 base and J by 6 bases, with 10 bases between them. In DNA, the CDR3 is TGTGCCAGCAGCTTAGACAGGGCAAGCGAGCAGTACTTC. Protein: CASSLDRASEQYF.

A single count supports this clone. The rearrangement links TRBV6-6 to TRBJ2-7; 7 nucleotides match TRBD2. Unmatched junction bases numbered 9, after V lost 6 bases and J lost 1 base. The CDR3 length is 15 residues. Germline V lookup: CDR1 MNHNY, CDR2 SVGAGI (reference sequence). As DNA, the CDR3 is TGTGCCAGCAGCCACAAGACTAGCTTTTCCTACGAGCAGTACTTC. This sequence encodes CASSHKTSFSYEQYF.